This passage covers 10 T cell receptor beta chains from one sample sequenced in a study of T cells in Graves' hyperthyroidism and ophthalmopathy. Using RNA transcripts as the source, TCR beta CDR3 regions were amplified. A first-round RT-PCR of the TCR CDR3 used the HTBI primer set. One entry per CDR3 protein, called by TCRdb with MiXCR from the multiplex PCR reads. The data hold 400,000 to 600,000 distinct CDR3 sequences, with 16% observed a single time. Sample: blood. The receptors originated from a woman aged 25 to 39 with Graves' ophthalmopathy.

The CDR3 bases are TGTGCCACTGAAAATCGTGGCGGGACGATGAACACCGGGGAGCTGTTTTTT. Translating it yields CATENRGGTMNTGELFF. This chain uses TRBV15 with TRBJ2-2, with a tentative D call TRBD2 (6 bases). The ends were cut back, 9 bases at V and 1 base at J, with 21 bases in the middle. This CDR3 has 17 amino acids. Germline V gives CDR1 LNHNV, CDR2 YYDKDF (reference sequence).

This clonotype was seen repeatedly, ten times or more. This rearrangement joins TRBV7-3 to TRBJ2-1; 7 bases map to TRBD2. The V gene end was trimmed by 2 bases and the J gene end by 10 bases; junction bases not matched to a gene: 5. The CDR3 totals 13 residues. Germline V gene lookup returns CDR1 SGHTA and CDR2 FQGTGA. The CDR3 protein is CASSLPGTTEQFF. The CDR3 DNA follows: TGTGCCAGCAGCTTACCCGGGACTACCGAGCAGTTCTTC.

This clonotype has ten or more counts. The chain combines TRBV5-1 with TRBJ1-5; 7 positions agree with TRBD1. V gave up 3 bases and J gave up 2 bases; unmatched junction bases: 5. The CDR3 runs to 15 residues. The germline V gene encodes CDR1 SGHRS and CDR2 YFSETQ. CDR3 nucleotide sequence: TGCGCCAGCAGCTGGGACGGACAGGGCAATCAGCCCCAGCATTTT. Amino acids: CASSWDGQGNQPQHF.

This sequence joins TRBV6-1 and TRBJ2-7; a weak D match, TRBD2 (7 bases). CDR1 MNHNS and CDR2 SASEGT come from the germline V gene. V was shortened by 5 bases and J by 7 bases, with 27 bases between the two germline ends. The CDR3 spans 17 residues. CDR3 protein: CASSYRGGKGQPGEQYF. The CDR3 region has the DNA TGTGCCAGCAGTTATAGGGGGGGCAAAGGACAGCCGGGGGAGCAGTACTTC.

This clonotype was detected a few times. The J gene is TRBJ1-2, the V gene TRBV6-2 or TRBV6-3; unclear D gene. The CDR3 is made up of 14 amino acids. Germline V lookup: CDR1 MNHEY, CDR2 SVGEGT. V lost 6 bases and J lost 6, with 17 bases in between. CDR3 in amino acids: CASSRGPQGNGYTF. The CDR3 DNA is TGTGCCAGCAGCCGCGGGCCTCAAGGGAATGGCTACACCTTC.

This clonotype was counted once. The chain recombines TRBV6-1 with TRBJ2-7, with 9 bases matching TRBD2. CDR1 is MNHNS, CDR2 SASEGT, per germline. This CDR3 comprises 12 residues. CDR3 loop: CVAFSGSFEQYF. In DNA, the CDR3 is TGTGTGGCCTTTAGCGGGAGCTTCGAGCAGTACTTC.

This clonotype was detected a few times. This chain joins TRBV6-1 and TRBJ2-3, with a weak D call TRBD2 (5 bases). This CDR3 is built from 15 residues. V lost 4 bases and J 4 bases, leaving 15 bases between the germline ends. From germline, CDR1 is MNHNS and CDR2 SASEGT. The CDR3 sequence: CASSAQVAGADTQYF. DNA for the CDR3: TGTGCCAGCAGTGCTCAGGTTGCGGGCGCAGATACGCAGTATTTT.

This clonotype was observed at least ten times. The chain carries TRBV28 and TRBJ1-5; tentative D call: TRBD1 (5 bases). Per the germline V gene, CDR1 is MDHEN and CDR2 is SYDVKM. The CDR3 sequence is 15 residues long. V lost 4 bases and J lost 5, with 15 bases in between. The CDR3 coding sequence is TGTGCCAGCAGTTCACGGGGAGTAGGGGATCAGCCCCAGCATTTT. This encodes CASSSRGVGDQPQHF.

The chain is built from TRBV9 and TRBJ2-7; TRBD2 matches at 15 bases. The CDR3 contains 16 residues. V lost 4 bases, J lost 7 bases, and 9 bases stayed unmatched. Germline V gene lookup returns CDR1 SGDLS and CDR2 YYNGEE. The CDR3 DNA follows: TGTGCCAGCAGCCCTCGGACTAGCGGGAGGGTAGAGGAGCAGTACTTC. It codes for CASSPRTSGRVEEQYF.

In this sample, this clonotype turned up many times. The DNA is omitted, as the CDR3 cannot be located on it reliably, and the CDR3 follows TCRdb's listing. The chain uses TRBV28 and TRBJ2-3; whether TRBD2, the table's D call, matches the DNA was not checked. The CDR3 has 15 amino acids, counting both end residues. Germline CDR1 and CDR2: MDHEN and SYDVKM. The CDR3: CASSLFWPNTDTQYF.